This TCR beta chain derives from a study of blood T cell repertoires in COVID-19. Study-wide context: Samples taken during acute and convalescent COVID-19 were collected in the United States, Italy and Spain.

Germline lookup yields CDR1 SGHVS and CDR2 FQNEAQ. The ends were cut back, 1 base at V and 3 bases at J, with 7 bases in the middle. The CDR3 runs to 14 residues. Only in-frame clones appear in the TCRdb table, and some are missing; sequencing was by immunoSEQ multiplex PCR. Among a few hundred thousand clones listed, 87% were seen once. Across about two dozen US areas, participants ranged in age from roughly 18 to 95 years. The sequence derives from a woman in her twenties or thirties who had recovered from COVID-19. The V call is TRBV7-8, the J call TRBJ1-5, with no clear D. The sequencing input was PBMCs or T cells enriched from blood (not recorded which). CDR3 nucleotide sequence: TGTGCCAGCAGCTTAGTACAAACCAATCAGCCCCAGCATTTT. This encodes CASSLVQTNQPQHF. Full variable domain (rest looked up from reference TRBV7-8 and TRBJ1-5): GAGVSQSPRYKVAKRGQDVALRCDPISGHVSLFWYQQALGQGPEFLTYFQNEAQLDKSGLPSDRFFAERPEGSVSTLKIQRTQQEDSAVYLCASSLVQTNQPQHFGDGTRLSIL.